These T cell receptor beta chains were read from a single sample in a study of blood T cell repertoires in COVID-19. Profiled with immunoSEQ multiplex PCR; TCRdb holds only in-frame clones, not every one. The top ten clones hold 3% to 4.5% of a sample with under 400,000 clones, roughly 90% of them seen once. Sequenced: peripheral blood. Every receptor here comes from a woman aged 60 to 75 with COVID-19, enrolled during active disease. The CDR3 runs from the conserved cysteine through the conserved F or W. The D gene is left open where the match is weak. Expanded clones get a size class; other rows say once, few or many, or leave the size out.

V: TRBV28; D: NA; length: 15; J: TRBJ1-5; size: NA; DNA: TGTGCCAGCACCTTGCGGGTCTATAGCAATCAGCCCCAGCATTTT; CDR3: CASTLRVYSNQPQHF
V: TRBV6-6; D: NA; length: 19; J: TRBJ2-4; size: NA; DNA: TGTGCCAGCAGCTCCACCCCCACCAGGGCTATGGGGACCAAAAACATTCAGTACTTC; CDR3: CASSSTPTRAMGTKNIQYF
V: TRBV3-1/TRBV3-2; D: NA; length: 13; J: TRBJ1-1; size: NA; DNA: TGTGCCAGCAGCCACACAGGGTACCCTGAAGCTTTCTTT; CDR3: CASSHTGYPEAFF
V: TRBV4-2; D: TRBD1; length: 16; J: TRBJ1-2; size: few; DNA: TGTGCCAGCAGCCAATACACAGGGGGGACAAACTATGGCTACACCTTC; CDR3: CASSQYTGGTNYGYTF
V: TRBV7-3; D: NA; length: 15; J: TRBJ2-2; size: NA; DNA: TGTGCCAGCAGCCCGGGACACCGGAACACCGGGGAGCTGTTTTTT; CDR3: CASSPGHRNTGELFF
V: TRBV11-1; D: NA; length: 11; J: TRBJ1-1; size: few; DNA: TGTGCCAGCAGTCAGAACACTGAAGCTTTCTTT; CDR3: CASSQNTEAFF
V: TRBV12-5; D: TRBD1; length: 15; J: TRBJ1-6; size: NA; DNA: TGTGCTAGTGGCTTTAGTACAGGGGGTAATTCACCCCTCCACTTT; CDR3: CASGFSTGGNSPLHF
V: TRBV19; D: TRBD1; length: 15; J: TRBJ2-5; size: NA; DNA: TGTGCCAGTAGGGGGGGACAGGGAGGTGAAGAGACCCAGTACTTC; CDR3: CASRGGQGGEETQYF
V: TRBV3-1/TRBV3-2; D: TRBD2; length: 16; J: TRBJ2-1; size: NA; DNA: TGTGCCAGCAGCCCCGATCGGGGGGGCCTAGGGAATGAGCAGTTCTTC; CDR3: CASSPDRGGLGNEQFF
V: TRBV9; D: NA; length: 13; J: TRBJ2-7; size: NA; DNA: TGTGCCAGCAGTAGGACAGTGTCCTACGAGCAGTACTTC; CDR3: CASSRTVSYEQYF
V: TRBV19; D: TRBD1; length: 16; J: TRBJ2-4; size: NA; DNA: TGTGCCAGTAGTGTCTCCCGGGACAGGGCCCGAAACATTCAGTACTTC; CDR3: CASSVSRDRARNIQYF
V: TRBV21-1; D: NA; length: 14; J: TRBJ1-4; size: NA; DNA: TGTGCCAGCCGCAGGGGGGTCGGAGGTGAAAAACTGTTTTTT; CDR3: CASRRGVGGEKLFF
V: TRBV15; D: TRBD1; length: 17; J: TRBJ1-4; size: NA; DNA: TGTGCCACCAGCAGAGATAAGGGGGCTGAAACTAATGAAAAACTGTTTTTT; CDR3: CATSRDKGAETNEKLFF
V: TRBV27; D: TRBD1; length: 14; J: TRBJ1-1; size: NA; DNA: TGTGCCAGCAGTCCGGGACAGGGGGCTGCTGAAGCTTTCTTT; CDR3: CASSPGQGAAEAFF
V: TRBV12-5; D: TRBD1; length: 15; J: TRBJ2-2; size: NA; DNA: TGTGCTAGTGGCACCGGACAGGGGAACACCGGGGAGCTGTTTTTT; CDR3: CASGTGQGNTGELFF
V: TRBV7-9; D: NA; length: 13; J: TRBJ1-6; size: NA; DNA: TGTGCCAGCAGCCCTGGACAGAATTCACCCCTCCACTTT; CDR3: CASSPGQNSPLHF
V: TRBV18; D: NA; length: 13; J: TRBJ1-5; size: NA; DNA: TGTGCCAGCTCACCACAGACAGATCAGCCCCAGCATTTT; CDR3: CASSPQTDQPQHF
V: TRBV7-6; D: NA; length: 14; J: TRBJ1-1; size: NA; DNA: TGTGCCAGCAGCTTAGACGGTCCGAACACTGAAGCTTTCTTT; CDR3: CASSLDGPNTEAFF
V: TRBV7-9; D: TRBD1; length: 14; J: TRBJ2-3; size: NA; DNA: TGTGCCAGCAGCTTCCTACAGGGGCCAGATACGCAGTATTTT; CDR3: CASSFLQGPDTQYF
V: TRBV5-4; D: TRBD2; length: 16; J: TRBJ2-3; size: once; DNA: TGTGCCAGCAGCTTCGGGACTAGCGGGGGGTTAGATACGCAGTATTTT; CDR3: CASSFGTSGGLDTQYF
V: TRBV19; D: TRBD1; length: 14; J: TRBJ1-6; size: NA; DNA: TGTGCCAGTAGTATGGGGACAGGGTATTCACCCCTCCACTTT; CDR3: CASSMGTGYSPLHF
V: TRBV6-5; D: NA; length: 14; J: TRBJ1-1; size: NA; DNA: TGTGCCAGCACCCCGTCCGCTATGAACACTGAAGCTTTCTTT; CDR3: CASTPSAMNTEAFF